The TCR beta chain under discussion was sequenced for a study of cytomegalovirus exposure and HLA in healthy donors. General study findings and limits: Evidence from a later analysis indicated that most CMV-associated TCR beta chains looked HLA-restricted. Usually a TCR sequence was rare, but some public TCRs were found in many donors. TCR beta sequences reportedly predicted most subjects' HLA-A and HLA-B alleles accurately.

A multiplex PCR was run with 60 Vbeta primers and 13 Jbeta primers. Clones were sequenced by immunoSEQ multiplex PCR, and TCRdb holds only the in-frame ones, with some missing. The data contain some 130,000 clones, around 77% of them singletons. On this clone: Antigen unknown.

CDR1 and CDR2 (germline): SGDLS, YYNGEE. This CDR3 spans 16 amino acids. The ends lost 0 bases at V and 3 bases at J; junction bases unmatched: 4. The V call is TRBV9, the J call TRBJ2-2; 8 positions agree with TRBD2. The TCR sequence derives from a male donor in good health and CMV-seropositive. Sequenced input: PBMCs. CDR3 region: CASSVASGRYTGELFF. In DNA form, the CDR3 reads TGTGCCAGCAGCGTAGCCAGCGGGAGATACACCGGGGAGCTGTTTTTT.